This T cell receptor (beta chain) comes out of a study of blood T cell repertoires in COVID-19. About the research overall: Sources were T cells, B-cell-depleted T cells, or PBMCs; the material itself was cDNA or gDNA.

Study processing details: Amplification from reference gene primers served as the basis for estimated nucleated cell counts. The protocol was immunoSEQ multiplex PCR, while the TCRdb copy is restricted to in-frame clones and leaves out a portion. V and J calls and clone size are copied from that table; D and trimming were computed from the DNA. The profile shows under 55,000 clones, roughly nine tenths of them singletons. The receptor's source is a human donor in a cohort sampled during active COVID-19. The specimen sequenced was peripheral blood.

The CDR3 loop is CATSVGQEIQETQYF. The CDR3 DNA is TGTGCCACCAGCGTCGGACAGGAGATCCAAGAGACCCAGTACTTC. The chain carries TRBV15 and TRBJ2-5, with TRBD1 identical over 7 bases. V gave up 5 bases and J gave up 1 base; unmatched junction bases: 7. The CDR3 is 15 residues long. From germline, CDR1 is LNHNV and CDR2 YYDKDF (reference sequence).